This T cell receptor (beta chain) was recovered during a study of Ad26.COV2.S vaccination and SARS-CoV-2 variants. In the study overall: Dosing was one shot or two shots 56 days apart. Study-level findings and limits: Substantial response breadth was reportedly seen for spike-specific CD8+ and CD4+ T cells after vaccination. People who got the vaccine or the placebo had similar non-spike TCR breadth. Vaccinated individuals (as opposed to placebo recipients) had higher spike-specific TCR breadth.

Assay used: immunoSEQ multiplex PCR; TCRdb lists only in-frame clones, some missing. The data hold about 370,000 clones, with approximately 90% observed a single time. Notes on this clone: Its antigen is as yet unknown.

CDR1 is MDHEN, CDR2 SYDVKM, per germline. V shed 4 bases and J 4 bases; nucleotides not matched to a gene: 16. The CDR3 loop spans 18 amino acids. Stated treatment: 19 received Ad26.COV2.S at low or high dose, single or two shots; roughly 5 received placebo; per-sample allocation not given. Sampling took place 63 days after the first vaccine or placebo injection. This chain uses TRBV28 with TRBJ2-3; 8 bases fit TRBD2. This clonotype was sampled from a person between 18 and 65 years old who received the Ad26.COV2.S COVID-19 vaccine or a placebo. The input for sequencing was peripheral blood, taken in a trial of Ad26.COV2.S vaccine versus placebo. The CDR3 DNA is TGTGCCAGCAGTTCGATTTTCGTGAAGCGGGAGTTCCCAGATACGCAGTATTTT. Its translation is CASSSIFVKREFPDTQYF.